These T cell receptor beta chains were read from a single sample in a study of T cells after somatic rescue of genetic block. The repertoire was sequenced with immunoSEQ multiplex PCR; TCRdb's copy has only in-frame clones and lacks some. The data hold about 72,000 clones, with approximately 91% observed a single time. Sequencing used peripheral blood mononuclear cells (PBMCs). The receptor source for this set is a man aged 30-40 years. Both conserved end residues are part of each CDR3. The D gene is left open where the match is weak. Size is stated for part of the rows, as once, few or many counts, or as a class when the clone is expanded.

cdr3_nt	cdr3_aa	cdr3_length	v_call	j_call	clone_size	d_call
TGCGCCAGCAGTCTGATAGGGGCTGATGAAGCTTTCTTT	CASSLIGADEAFF	13	TRBV23-1	TRBJ1-1	-	-
TGCGCCAGCAGCTCTTCAGCCATAGCTAACTATGGCTACACCTTC	CASSSSAIANYGYTF	15	TRBV5-1	TRBJ1-2	few	-
TGTGCCAGCAGTCACGGTGAAGGGGGGAACACCGGGGAGCTGTTTTTT	CASSHGEGGNTGELFF	16	TRBV4-2	TRBJ2-2	-	-
TGCGCCAGCAGCCAAGAGGTGCGGGTCAGGGAGAATTCACCCCTCCACTTT	CASSQEVRVRENSPLHF	17	TRBV4-3	TRBJ1-6	-	-
TGTGCCAGCATACCGACCGGGACCTATGGCTACACCTTC	CASIPTGTYGYTF	13	TRBV6-1	TRBJ1-2	-	-
TGTGCCAGCAGCTTGACCCCGACGGTTCTCAATGGCTACACCTTC	CASSLTPTVLNGYTF	15	TRBV5-5	TRBJ1-2	-	-
TGTGCCAGCTCACCCGGACAGGGCCCCACAGATACGCAGTATTTT	CASSPGQGPTDTQYF	15	TRBV18	TRBJ2-3	-	TRBD1
TGTGCCAGCAGCCCCGGACAGTTAAACGGTGTATATGGCTACACCTTC	CASSPGQLNGVYGYTF	16	TRBV11-2	TRBJ1-2	few	-
TGTGCCAGTAGCCCTAGCGGGGGGGAATGGGATACGCAGTATTTT	CASSPSGGEWDTQYF	15	TRBV19	TRBJ2-3	-	TRBD2
TGTGCCAGCAGCTACCCTATGCGGCCAGATACGCAGTATTTT	CASSYPMRPDTQYF	14	TRBV7-9	TRBJ2-3	-	-
TGTGCCAGCAGTTACAAGTTGTCCGGCACTGAAGCTTTCTTT	CASSYKLSGTEAFF	14	TRBV6-5	TRBJ1-1	-	-
TGCGCCAGCAGCTTGGGAGCGGAGAATGAGCAGTTCTTC	CASSLGAENEQFF	13	TRBV5-1	TRBJ2-1	-	-
TGCGCCAGCAGCTTGCTGGGCCGGGGGGAGGACTATGGCTACACCTTC	CASSLLGRGEDYGYTF	16	TRBV5-1	TRBJ1-2	-	-